This TCR beta chain was identified in a study of shared clonotypes between healthy human individuals. Study as a whole: Each donor had three CD4 naive, three CD4 memory, two CD8 naive and one CD8 memory plate.

This table comes from immunoSEQ multiplex PCR, and its TCRdb copy is limited to in-frame clones, with some not included. The data show millions of clones, 90% to 95% seen once. CDR1 and CDR2 from the germline V gene are LNHDA and SQIVND (reference sequence). The CDR3 is made up of 14 amino acids. The V and J ends lost 3 bases and 4 bases respectively, with 11 bases between them. Remarks on this clone: At the DNA level, this CDR3 is encoded by other sequences in the same sample as well.

This receptor was obtained from a man aged 18 to 30 in good health. The sequenced material came from naive CD4+ T cells sorted from blood. Subset here: CD45RA+ positively selected. The chain combines TRBV19 with TRBJ2-3, with D possibly TRBD2 on 7 matching bases. The chain's CDR3 is CASSMGGAADTQYF. CDR3 bases: TGTGCCAGTAGTATGGGGGGGGCGGCAGATACGCAGTATTTT.